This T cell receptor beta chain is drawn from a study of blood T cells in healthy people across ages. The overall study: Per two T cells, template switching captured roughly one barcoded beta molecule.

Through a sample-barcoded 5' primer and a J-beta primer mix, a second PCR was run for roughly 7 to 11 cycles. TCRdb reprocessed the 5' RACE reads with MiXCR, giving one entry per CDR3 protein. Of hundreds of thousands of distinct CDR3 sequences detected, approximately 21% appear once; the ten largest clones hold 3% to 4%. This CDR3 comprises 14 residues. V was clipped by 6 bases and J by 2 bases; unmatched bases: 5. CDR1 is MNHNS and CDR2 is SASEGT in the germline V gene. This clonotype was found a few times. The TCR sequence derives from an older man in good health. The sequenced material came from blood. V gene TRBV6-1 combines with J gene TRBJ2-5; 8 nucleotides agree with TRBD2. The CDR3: CASRSRGGQETQYF. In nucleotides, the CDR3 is TGTGCCAGCAGAAGCCGGGGGGGACAAGAGACCCAGTACTTC.